One and the same sample provided the 11 T cell receptor beta chains below, sequenced in a study of blood T cell repertoires in COVID-19. Method: immunoSEQ multiplex PCR; TCRdb's copy keeps in-frame clones and lacks some. Among tens of thousands of clones, roughly 85% were seen once, and the ten largest hold around an eighth. The sample was peripheral blood. These receptors originate from a human donor in a cohort sampled during active COVID-19.

This rearrangement joins TRBV29-1 to TRBJ1-2; 7 positions match TRBD1. The germline V gene encodes CDR1 SQVTM and CDR2 ANQGSEA. The J segment lost 4 bases and the V segment lost 7 bases, leaving 15 bases of the junction unmatched. This CDR3 has 15 residues. CDR3 DNA sequence: TGCAGCGCCGTGCCCCTGACAGGGTCGGGCTATGGCTACACCTTC. Residues: CSAVPLTGSGYGYTF.

The rearrangement uses TRBV6-5 and TRBJ1-4, with 7 bases matching TRBD1. Germline trimming cut 6 bases from V and 6 bases from J; bases unmatched to any gene: 7. Germline CDR1 reads MNHEY; CDR2 reads SVGAGI. The CDR3 contains 14 residues. The CDR3 sequence is CASRGTGDDEKLFF. The DNA of the CDR3 is TGTGCCAGCAGAGGAACAGGGGACGATGAAAAACTGTTTTTT.

The J gene is TRBJ2-7, the V gene TRBV30; 8 nucleotides agree with TRBD1. The CDR3 totals 13 residues. Germline V gene sequence: CDR1 GTSNPN, CDR2 SVGIG (reference sequence). V gave up 5 bases and J gave up 5 bases; unmatched junction bases: 8. The CDR3 loop is CAWDPGQVNEQYF. CDR3 nucleotides: TGTGCCTGGGATCCGGGACAGGTTAACGAGCAGTACTTC.

The V call is TRBV5-8, the J call TRBJ2-7; TRBD2 matches 7 bases. The germline CDR1 and CDR2 sequences are SGHTS and YDEGEE. The CDR3 loop spans 15 amino acids. V gave up 0 bases and J gave up 3 bases; unmatched junction bases: 6. The CDR3 protein is CASSLGWAGDYEQYF. DNA of the CDR3: TGTGCCAGCAGCTTGGGATGGGCGGGGGACTACGAGCAGTACTTC.

This clone has only one observation. This sequence joins TRBV19 and TRBJ1-5; TRBD1 is a possible D gene (6 bases). The CDR3 consists of 19 residues. V was cut by 6 bases and J by 4 bases, with 28 bases left in between. CDR1 LNHDA and CDR2 SQIVND come from the germline V gene (reference sequence). CDR3 amino acids: CASSIGSRAQGYPNQPQHF. The CDR3 bases are TGTGCCAGTAGCATCGGGTCCCGAGCACAGGGTTATCCGAATCAGCCCCAGCATTTT.

The J gene is TRBJ1-3, the V gene TRBV3-1 (or the pseudogene TRBV3-2), with 11 bases that match TRBD1. Germline V gives CDR1 LGHDT, CDR2 YNNKEL (reference sequence). This CDR3 region has 17 residues. Trimming took 3 bases from V and 3 from J; bases not matched to a gene: 7. Here the CDR3 DNA reads TGTGCCAGCAGCCAGCCTCCGGGACAGGGGGATGGAAACACCATATATTTT. This encodes CASSQPPGQGDGNTIYF.

This clone has a single count. The rearrangement uses TRBV28 and TRBJ2-7; D gene unclear. V was pared by 6 bases and J by 0 bases, with 9 bases between. There are 13 residues in the CDR3. Germline values: CDR1 MDHEN, CDR2 SYDVKM. DNA of the CDR3: TGTGCCAGCAGGTCGGGTAGCTCCTACGAGCAGTACTTC. This translates into CASRSGSSYEQYF.

V is TRBV30 and J is TRBJ2-3; 7 nucleotides match TRBD2. The CDR3 covers 18 residues. Germline V CDR1 and CDR2: GTSNPN, SVGIG (reference sequence). Trimming removed 6 bases from V and 2 bases from J; junction bases left unmatched: 20. The CDR3 nucleotides are TGTGCCTGTATCGGCCTCTGGGGGGGGAGTCCTTACACAGATACGCAGTATTTT. This gives the protein CACIGLWGGSPYTDTQYF.

This sequence joins TRBV6-5 and TRBJ2-7; perhaps TRBD1 as D (6 bases). CDR1 MNHEY and CDR2 SVGAGI come from the germline V gene. Trimming cost V 6 bases and J 0 bases, with 9 bases left between them. The CDR3 spans 13 residues. The DNA for the CDR3 is TGTGCCAGCAGCCTGGGGGCCTCCTACGAGCAGTACTTC. Amino acids: CASSLGASYEQYF.

The V call is TRBV30, the J call TRBJ2-7; 8 bases align to TRBD1. The V gene end was trimmed by 3 bases and the J gene end by 3 bases; junction bases not matched to a gene: 10. Germline V lookup: CDR1 GTSNPN, CDR2 SVGIG (reference sequence). The CDR3 loop spans 15 amino acids. CDR3 sequence: CAWSRGHFNLYEQYF. Here the CDR3 DNA reads TGTGCCTGGAGCAGGGGGCACTTCAACCTCTACGAGCAGTACTTC.

The rearrangement joins TRBV6-2 or TRBV6-3 to TRBJ1-2; 7 bases agree with TRBD1. The CDR3 is 14 residues long. Trimming at V came to 6 bases and at J to 8 bases, leaving 12 bases not matched to a gene. Germline V gives CDR1 MNHEY, CDR2 SVGEGT. The chain's CDR3 is CASSIRQGGGGYTF. In DNA form, the CDR3 reads TGTGCCAGCAGCATACGACAGGGTGGAGGGGGCTACACCTTC.